Sequencing of this T cell receptor (beta chain) was carried out in a study of blood T cells in healthy people across ages. Regarding the study as a whole: Naive and antigen-experienced cells were not separated, limiting conclusive comparison. More naive CD4+ cells and higher diversity marked long-lived donors relative to aged donors.

The CDR3 runs to 15 residues. Germline CDR1 and CDR2: DFQATT and SNEGSKA (reference sequence). V gave up 0 bases and J gave up 9 bases; unmatched junction bases: 10. Sample donors were healthy Caucasian individuals that came from Russia, aged roughly 6 to 100. Sample-barcoded 5' priming and a J-beta primer mix drove a second PCR of about 6 to 11 cycles. TCRdb reanalysed the 5' RACE reads using MiXCR and keeps one entry per CDR3 protein. The table shows over 1,500,000 distinct CDR3 sequences, with about 39% occurring only once. As regards this clonotype: The antigen is undetermined.

The chain combines TRBV20-1 with TRBJ2-1, with 8 nucleotides matching TRBD2. This receptor was taken from a human donor in good health. Sequences were obtained from blood. CDR3 DNA sequence: TGCAGTGCTAGAGATCGGGGACTAGATTTAAGTGAGCAGTTCTTC. It translates to CSARDRGLDLSEQFF.